These 23 T cell receptor beta chains share one sample of origin, sequenced in a study of cytomegalovirus exposure and HLA in healthy donors. Both 60 Vbeta primers and 13 Jbeta primers went into the PCR. Profiling relied on immunoSEQ multiplex PCR, and the TCRdb table lists in-frame clones only, not all of them. The data hold some 170,000 clones, with 70% to 85% observed a single time. Sample: PBMCs. Receptors were obtained from a woman aged 25 to 39 in good health and CMV-seronegative.

This CDR3 is CASRNPGFEAFF. DNA of the CDR3: TGTGCCAGCAGAAATCCGGGATTTGAAGCTTTCTTT. This chain joins TRBV6-5 and TRBJ1-1; D ambiguous. V lost 6 bases and J 7 bases, leaving 12 bases between the germline ends. Per germline, CDR1 MNHEY and CDR2 SVGAGI. CDR3 length: 12 amino acids.

This clone was picked up a small number of times. The rearrangement links TRBV7-2 to TRBJ1-4; unclear D gene. CDR3 length: 14 amino acids. Trimming pared 3 bases from V and 7 bases from J, leaving 12 bases between. Germline-derived CDR1 and CDR2 are SGHTA and FQGNSA. The CDR3 DNA follows: TGTGCCAGCAGCTTTGGGAGGGAGGCTGAAAAACTGTTTTTT. This codes for CASSFGREAEKLFF.

Comment on this clone: Other nucleotide sequences in the sample specify the same CDR3. This chain uses TRBV9 with TRBJ2-2; 9 nucleotides align to TRBD2. This CDR3 is built from 16 residues. In germline, CDR1 is SGDLS, CDR2 YYNGEE. J gave up 4 bases and V 4 bases, and 8 bases lay outside the gene matches. The CDR3 reads CASSPGTSPSTGELFF. For the CDR3, the DNA is TGTGCCAGCAGCCCCGGGACTAGCCCTTCCACCGGGGAGCTGTTTTTT.

The J gene is TRBJ1-5, the V gene TRBV2; the D is unclear. The CDR3 has 13 residues. Trimming left V 5 bases short and J 6 bases short, with 11 bases between. CDR1 and CDR2 (germline): SNHLY, FYNNEI. The CDR3 loop is CASSTARSQPQHF. Written as DNA, the CDR3 is TGTGCCAGCAGTACGGCTAGGAGTCAGCCCCAGCATTTT.

CDR3 bases: TGTGCCAGCAGCGGGGACAGGACGAATTCACCCCTCCACTTT. This translates into CASSGDRTNSPLHF. V is TRBV9 and J is TRBJ1-6; TRBD1 aligns across 8 bases. The V gene's germline CDR1 is SGDLS and CDR2 YYNGEE. This CDR3 has 14 residues. V gave up 3 bases and J gave up 7 bases; unmatched junction bases: 3.

J is TRBJ1-4 and V is TRBV7-9; D is unresolved. The CDR3 runs to 17 residues. Germline V lookup: CDR1 SEHNR, CDR2 FQNEAQ (reference sequence). V was cut by 5 bases and J by 1 base, with 17 bases left in between. The CDR3 nucleotides read TGTGCCAGCAGCCAAGGCAAACACAGCGGAACTAATGAAAAACTGTTTTTT. Translating gives CASSQGKHSGTNEKLFF.

A few counts support this clone. The chain recombines TRBV6-5 with TRBJ1-2; 8 bases map to TRBD1. CDR3 length equals 15 residues. Trimming took 6 bases from V and 5 from J; bases not matched to a gene: 11. Germline assignment: CDR1 MNHEY and CDR2 SVGAGI. The CDR3 region has the DNA TGTGCCAGCAGGCACGGAGACAGGGGTTGGTATGGCTACACCTTC. It codes for CASRHGDRGWYGYTF.

The genes are TRBV6-1 and TRBJ2-1, with TRBD1 identical over 9 bases. Germline-derived CDR1 and CDR2 are MNHNS and SASEGT. With 2 bases clipped from V and 9 bases from J, the junction kept 8 bases outside the gene matches. The CDR3 extends over 15 amino acids. CDR3 in DNA: TGTGCCAGCAGTGAATGGACAGGGGAGTTTGTTGAGCAGTTCTTC. It yields the protein CASSEWTGEFVEQFF.

The rearrangement links TRBV27 to TRBJ1-2; TRBD1 might be the D (5 bases). Germline V CDR1 and CDR2: MNHEY, SMNVEV (reference sequence). CDR3 length equals 14 residues. Between the trimmed V and J ends, which lost 5 bases and 4 bases, there was a span of 14 bases. CDR3 coding DNA: TGTGCCAGCAGTGCCAAAACAGGAAGCTATGGCTACACCTTC. Its protein product is CASSAKTGSYGYTF.

The chain has TRBV4-1 and TRBJ1-1, with TRBD1 as a possible D gene (6 bases). Trimming stripped 3 bases from V and 3 bases from J, with 11 bases between. The CDR3 length is 14 residues. CDR1 is MGHRA, CDR2 YSYEKL, per germline. The CDR3 spells CASSHGGGYTEAFF. The CDR3 DNA sequence: TGCGCCAGCAGCCATGGTGGGGGCTACACTGAAGCTTTCTTT.

CDR3 region: CAWRQGRQPQHF. For the CDR3, the DNA is TGTGCCTGGAGACAGGGGCGTCAGCCCCAGCATTTT. The V call is TRBV30, the J call TRBJ1-5, with 7 bases lining up with TRBD1. The CDR3 contains 12 residues. Unmatched junction bases numbered 2, after V lost 3 bases and J lost 6 bases. Germline V lookup: CDR1 GTSNPN, CDR2 SVGIG (reference sequence).

The genes are TRBV5-1 and TRBJ2-5, with D maybe TRBD2 (6 bases). The CDR3 runs 13 residues. Trimming removed 4 bases at V and 2 bases at J, with 9 bases between. Germline values: CDR1 SGHRS, CDR2 YFSETQ. CDR3 residues: CASSEGLQETQYF. Here the CDR3 DNA reads TGCGCCAGCAGCGAGGGACTTCAAGAGACCCAGTACTTC.

This sequence joins TRBV30 and TRBJ2-1, with 7 bases matching TRBD1. The CDR3 has 13 amino acids. Germline V lookup: CDR1 GTSNPN, CDR2 SVGIG (reference sequence). J gave up 7 bases and V 0 bases, and 3 bases lay outside the gene matches. The CDR3 reads CAWSVVRGNEQFF. CDR3 nucleotides: TGTGCCTGGAGTGTAGTCAGGGGGAATGAGCAGTTCTTC.

J is TRBJ2-1 and V is TRBV6-4; 10 nucleotides align to TRBD1. The CDR3 sequence is 15 residues long. Germline lookup yields CDR1 MRHNA and CDR2 SNTAGT. Trimming cost V 10 bases and J 8 bases; bases outside gene matches: 14. Here the CDR3 reads CATSPNDRGQDEQFF. The DNA for the CDR3 is TGTGCCACCTCTCCAAACGACAGGGGGCAGGATGAGCAGTTCTTC.

The V call is TRBV5-6, the J call TRBJ1-2; TRBD1 aligns across 8 bases. The germline CDR1 and CDR2 sequences are SGHDT and YYEEEE. The CDR3 has 15 amino acids. The junction had 14 bases not matched to a gene; V was cut back by 7 bases and J by 6 bases. CDR3 bases: TGTGCCAGCCGGAAACCCGGACAGGGACGGAATGGCTACACCTTC. Translated, it gives CASRKPGQGRNGYTF.

The rearrangement links TRBV5-1 to TRBJ2-5; the match to TRBD2 covers 13 bases. V trimming: 4 bases; J trimming: 5 bases; junction bases outside the gene matches: 5. The germline V gene encodes CDR1 SGHRS and CDR2 YFSETQ. This CDR3 is built from 15 residues. The CDR3 DNA reads as TGCGCCAGCAGCCCAAGGACTAGCGGGGGTGAGACCCAGTACTTC. Protein sequence: CASSPRTSGGETQYF.

The V call is TRBV29-1, the J call TRBJ2-7, with D possibly TRBD1 on 6 matching bases. Germline V gene sequence: CDR1 SQVTM, CDR2 ANQGSEA. The CDR3 spans 12 residues. With 6 bases removed from V and 3 bases from J, the gap between germline ends came to 12 bases. The CDR3 DNA is TGCAGCGTGAATACAGGGAGCTACGAGCAGTACTTC. Residues: CSVNTGSYEQYF.

V usage is TRBV5-1 and J usage is TRBJ2-1; 10 bases fit TRBD2. This CDR3 is built from 18 residues. The V gene end was trimmed by 0 bases and the J gene end by 3 bases; junction bases not matched to a gene: 9. Per germline, CDR1 SGHRS and CDR2 YFSETQ. CDR3 sequence (DNA): TGCGCCAGCAGCTTGGTAGTGGTAGCGGGAGGAGGCTACAATGAGCAGTTCTTC. Translating it yields CASSLVVVAGGGYNEQFF.

This chain connects TRBV19 to TRBJ1-1; D is uncertain. The ends were cut back, 7 bases at V and 8 bases at J, with 11 bases in the middle. The germline V gene encodes CDR1 LNHDA and CDR2 SQIVND (reference sequence). This CDR3 is built from 11 residues. CDR3 in amino acids: CASNTGGEAFF. The CDR3 region has the DNA TGTGCCAGTAATACGGGCGGGGAAGCTTTCTTT.

The chain joins TRBV27 to TRBJ1-2, with TRBD1 identical over 9 bases. Losses at the gene ends were 4 bases for V and 6 bases for J; bases not matched to a gene: 3. The length of the CDR3 is 13 residues. Germline-derived CDR1 and CDR2 are MNHEY and SMNVEV (reference sequence). The CDR3 nucleotides are TGTGCCAGCAGTTGGGACAGGGAGGATGGCTACACCTTC. This sequence encodes CASSWDREDGYTF.

V is TRBV7-9 and J is TRBJ2-3, with TRBD2 identical over 12 bases. The ends lost 4 bases at V and 0 bases at J; junction bases unmatched: 8. Germline CDR1 SEHNR, CDR2 FQNEAQ (reference sequence). The CDR3 has 18 amino acids. CDR3 nucleotide sequence: TGTGCCAGCAGCTCCTTACTAGCGGGGGGCCCAAGCACAGATACGCAGTATTTT. This translates into CASSSLLAGGPSTDTQYF. The whole variable domain, remainder taken from reference TRBV7-9 and TRBJ2-3, is DTGVSQNPRHKITKRGQNVTFRCDPISEHNRLYWYRQTLGQGPEFLTYFQNEAQLEKSRLLSDRFSAERPKGSFSTLEIQRTEQGDSAMYLCASSSLLAGGPSTDTQYFGPGTRLTVL.

The V call is TRBV5-1, the J call TRBJ2-7; maybe TRBD1 (5 bases). The CDR3 is 16 residues long. CDR1 SGHRS and CDR2 YFSETQ come from the germline V gene. V dropped 0 bases and J dropped 5 bases, with 18 bases sitting between them. CDR3 nucleotides: TGCGCCAGCAGCTTGGGGGGCGGTGGTCCCTTCCACGAGCAGTACTTC. Its protein product is CASSLGGGGPFHEQYF.

The rearrangement joins TRBV6-5 to TRBJ1-4; tentatively, D is TRBD1 (5 bases). Germline CDR1 and CDR2: MNHEY and SVGAGI. Deletions cut 6 bases from V and 12 bases from J, with 20 bases between. The CDR3 covers 14 residues. The CDR3 bases are TGTGCCAGCAGGCGGGGTTTGGAACAGGAAGAACTGTTTTTT. It is translated as CASRRGLEQEELFF.